This TCR beta chain was captured by sequencing in a study of blood T cell repertoires in COVID-19. Study background: Whether acute or convalescent, the COVID-19 samples came from the United States, Italy and Spain. Sources were T cells, B-cell-depleted T cells, or PBMCs; the material itself was cDNA or gDNA.

The CDR3 consists of 15 residues. Trimming left V 0 bases short and J 8 bases short, with 17 bases between. Per the germline V gene, CDR1 is SGHTS and CDR2 is YDEGEE. Authors' data handling: Cell counts per sample came from amplifying reference gene primers. Profiled with immunoSEQ multiplex PCR; TCRdb holds only in-frame clones, not every one. That table supplies the V and J calls and clone size; D and trimming were determined from the DNA. Counted here are 99,000 or so clones, around 81% occurring once; the ten biggest clones make up 30% to 45%. The V and J genes are TRBV5-8 and TRBJ1-2; D not certain. The sequenced sample consisted of peripheral blood. The TCR was taken from a man aged 80 or over with acute or convalescent COVID-19. The CDR3 sequence: CASSLVLAVAQGYTF. DNA of the CDR3: TGTGCCAGCAGCTTGGTTCTTGCGGTCGCGCAGGGCTACACCTTC. Variable domain in full (rest from reference TRBV5-8 and TRBJ1-2): EAGVTQSPTHLIKTRGQQATLRCSPISGHTSVYWYQQALGLGLQFLLWYDEGEERNRGNFPPRFSGRQFPNYSSELNVNALELEDSALYLCASSLVLAVAQGYTFGSGTRLTVV.